Below are 10 T cell receptor beta chains sequenced from a single sample in a study of Graves' ophthalmopathy and Graves' hyperthyroidism. Using RNA transcripts, the TCR beta CDR3 regions were amplified. HTBI-primed RT-PCR formed the first round, and a multiplex PCR formed the second. From the multiplex PCR reads, TCRdb called clonotypes with MiXCR, one entry per CDR3 protein. The repertoire holds 450,000 or so distinct CDR3 sequences, with approximately 15% as singletons. Sequenced: blood. The source of these receptors is a young woman with Graves' ophthalmopathy.

This clonotype was seen ten or more times. The V and J genes are TRBV27 and TRBJ1-1, with TRBD1 matching 8 bases. Unmatched junction bases numbered 6, after V lost 3 bases and J lost 3 bases. The germline V gene encodes CDR1 MNHEY and CDR2 SMNVEV (reference sequence). This CDR3 spans 15 amino acids. CDR3 loop: CASSLAGGSYTEAFF. The CDR3 DNA is TGTGCCAGCAGTTTGGCAGGGGGCTCGTACACTGAAGCTTTCTTT.

Many counts were recorded for this clonotype. This rearrangement joins TRBV20-1 to TRBJ2-7; D might be TRBD2 (6 bases). Trimming cost V 6 bases and J 2 bases, with 14 bases left between them. CDR1 DFQATT and CDR2 SNEGSKA come from the germline V gene (reference sequence). The CDR3 is 13 residues long. The CDR3 here is CSATGLTTYEQYF. The CDR3 region has the DNA TGCAGTGCCACGGGACTCACTACCTACGAGCAGTACTTC.

This clonotype was counted many times. The rearrangement links TRBV6-5 to TRBJ2-7; TRBD1 matches at 8 bases. CDR3 size: 15 residues. Trimming took 3 bases from V and 0 from J; bases not matched to a gene: 4. The germline V gene encodes CDR1 MNHEY and CDR2 SVGAGI. The CDR3 here is CASSYSTGDSYEQYF. As DNA, the CDR3 is TGTGCCAGCAGTTATTCGACAGGGGACTCCTACGAGCAGTACTTC.

This clonotype appeared many times. The chain recombines TRBV6-5 with TRBJ1-6, with a weak D call TRBD1 (6 bases). With 2 bases removed from V and 10 bases from J, the gap between germline ends came to 18 bases. Germline values: CDR1 MNHEY, CDR2 SVGAGI. This CDR3 has 16 amino acids. DNA for the CDR3: TGTGCCAGCAGTTACCCTTCGGACAGATTGGAGTCACCCCTCCACTTT. This codes for CASSYPSDRLESPLHF.

The chain carries TRBV12-3 or TRBV12-4 and TRBJ2-5; perhaps D is TRBD1 or TRBD2 (5 bases each). Trimming cost V 4 bases and J 5 bases, with 17 bases left between them. CDR3 length equals 15 residues. The CDR3 coding sequence is TGTGCCAGCAGTTCCCCACCAGGGACCCGGGAGACCCAGTACTTC. Protein product: CASSSPPGTRETQYF.

This chain joins TRBV6-1 and TRBJ2-7; D is possibly TRBD2 (7 bases). The germline V gene encodes CDR1 MNHNS and CDR2 SASEGT. V was shortened by 5 bases and J by 0 bases, with 14 bases between the two germline ends. The CDR3 spans 15 residues. The CDR3 nucleotides are TGTGCCAGCAGTCCCCTCGGGGGGCACTCCTACGAGCAGTACTTC. It specifies CASSPLGGHSYEQYF.

This clonotype was detected many times. The V call is TRBV7-2, the J call TRBJ2-2, with 8 positions matching TRBD2. There are 18 residues in the CDR3. V gave up 0 bases and J gave up 3 bases; unmatched junction bases: 9. Germline V gene data show CDR1 as SGHTA and CDR2 as FQGNSA. This CDR3 is CASSLASGAYRDTGELFF. CDR3 DNA sequence: TGTGCCAGCAGCTTAGCTAGCGGGGCCTATCGGGACACCGGGGAGCTGTTTTTT.

This clonotype appeared many times. The CDR3 nucleotides read TGCGCCAGCAGCTTTAGCGGGCAGAACTACGAGCAGTACTTC. Amino acid sequence: CASSFSGQNYEQYF. The chain joins TRBV5-1 to TRBJ2-7, with TRBD2 matching 7 bases. Trimming cost V 2 bases and J 3 bases; bases outside gene matches: 5. This CDR3 has 14 amino acids. Germline-derived CDR1 and CDR2 are SGHRS and YFSETQ.

At least ten counts were recorded for this clonotype. The CDR3 region has the DNA TGTGCCAGCAGTTTACACGGCTACAATCAGCCCCAGCATTTT. Encoded protein: CASSLHGYNQPQHF. The chain joins TRBV28 to TRBJ1-5, with no clear D. CDR3 length: 14 amino acids. Per germline, CDR1 MDHEN and CDR2 SYDVKM. Trimming removed 2 bases at V and 3 bases at J, with 8 bases between. Drawing the rest from reference TRBV28 and TRBJ1-5, the complete variable domain is DVKVTQSSRYLVKRTGEKVFLECVQDMDHENMFWYRQDPGLGLRLIYFSYDVKMKEKGDIPEGYSVSREKKERFSLILESASTNQTSMYLCASSLHGYNQPQHFGDGTRLSIL.

This clonotype has at least ten counts. The CDR3 loop is CASSELNLTRDPGDTIYF. In DNA form, the CDR3 reads TGTGCCAGCAGTGAATTAAACCTTACTCGGGATCCAGGGGACACCATATATTTT. The V gene is TRBV25-1, the J gene TRBJ1-3; tentatively, D is TRBD1 (6 bases). Between the trimmed V and J ends, which lost 1 base and 8 bases, there was a span of 24 bases. The CDR3 consists of 18 residues. Per germline, CDR1 MGHDK and CDR2 SYGVNS.